This T cell receptor (beta chain) emerged from a study of blood T cell repertoires in COVID-19. Across the whole study: T cells, B-cell-depleted T cells, or PBMCs supplied cDNA or gDNA.

Germline V gene data show CDR1 as MDHEN and CDR2 as SYDVKM. With V trimmed by 10 bases and J by 7 bases, 14 bases remained unmatched. The CDR3 runs 15 residues. In the original analysis: Estimates of nucleated cell counts were drawn from the amplification of reference gene primers. Assay used: immunoSEQ multiplex PCR; TCRdb lists only in-frame clones, some missing. Clonal size and the V and J genes are those of that table, whereas D and trimming came from the DNA. The sample lists roughly 200,000 clones; around 90% were seen once. The V call is TRBV28, the J call TRBJ1-4; 8 positions agree with TRBD1. This receptor was taken from a middle-aged man with acute or convalescent COVID-19. Sequences were obtained from peripheral blood. The CDR3 sequence: CANLPATGESEKLFF. The CDR3 DNA reads TGTGCCAACCTTCCAGCGACAGGGGAAAGTGAAAAACTGTTTTTT.